The sequence of this T cell receptor beta chain was determined in a study of blood T cell repertoires in COVID-19. Clones were read by immunoSEQ multiplex PCR, and TCRdb kept only the in-frame ones, dropping some. The table includes nearly 350,000 clones, around 91% detected once. The CDR3 loop spans 16 amino acids. Losses at the gene ends were 4 bases for V and 7 bases for J; bases not matched to a gene: 10. Germline V gene lookup returns CDR1 SGHRS and CDR2 YFSETQ. The sample taken for sequencing was peripheral blood. This receptor was identified in a woman aged 18-29 years who had recovered from COVID-19. This chain links TRBV5-1 with TRBJ2-2, with TRBD2 matching 10 bases. CDR3 DNA: TGCGCCAGCAGCCCTCGGACTAGCGGCCTTTTCGGGGAGCTGTTTTTT. As protein: CASSPRTSGLFGELFF.